These 29 T cell receptor beta chains were sequenced from one sample in a study of T cells after yellow fever vaccination. MiXCR, applied by TCRdb to the 5' RACE reads, yields one record per CDR3 protein. The table shows 310,000 or so distinct CDR3 sequences, with approximately 3.9% occurring only once. The sequences come from PBMCs, collected on the day of the yellow fever booster vaccination. The receptor source for this set is a young man who received the YFV17D yellow fever vaccine.

CDR3 sequence: CASQDRTSSETQYF. The DNA for the CDR3 is TGTGCCAGCCAAGATAGGACTAGCAGTGAGACCCAGTACTTC. The rearrangement uses TRBV2 and TRBJ2-5; 8 nucleotides align to TRBD2. This CDR3 is built from 14 residues. From germline, CDR1 is SNHLY and CDR2 FYNNEI. V shed 8 bases, J shed 5 bases, and the junction held 10 bases outside the gene matches.

This sequence joins TRBV6-2 or TRBV6-3 and TRBJ2-7; D perhaps matches TRBD1 (6 bases). The CDR3 consists of 14 residues. The germline V gene has CDR1 MNHEY and CDR2 SVGEGT. Between the trimmed V and J ends, which lost 6 bases and 5 bases, there was a span of 17 bases. The CDR3 DNA sequence: TGTGCCAGCAGACTGACAGGTACTTACCACGAGCAGTACTTC. Protein product: CASRLTGTYHEQYF.

The chain uses TRBV14 and TRBJ1-6, with D uncertain. CDR1 SGHDN and CDR2 FVKESK come from the germline V gene. The CDR3 is 15 amino acids. V gave up 2 bases and J gave up 7 bases, with 12 bases separating them. CDR3 in amino acids: CASSQRGNLNSPLHF. CDR3 bases: TGTGCCAGCAGCCAAAGAGGTAACCTGAATTCACCCCTCCACTTT. Full variable domain (remainder filled in from reference TRBV14 and TRBJ1-6): EAGVTQFPSHSVIEKGQTVTLRCDPISGHDNLYWYRRVMGKEIKFLLHFVKESKQDESGMPNNRFLAERTGGTYSTLKVQPAELEDSGVYFCASSQRGNLNSPLHFGNGTRLTVT.

This clonotype was recorded at least ten times. The V gene is TRBV7-8, the J gene TRBJ1-1; maybe TRBD1 (6 bases). This CDR3 is 17 amino acids long. V gave up 1 base and J gave up 1 base, with 16 bases separating them. From germline, CDR1 is SGHVS and CDR2 FQNEAQ. The DNA for the CDR3 is TGTGCCAGCAGCTTAGGTCCCAGGGGACCGTCGAACACTGAAGCTTTCTTT. This gives the protein CASSLGPRGPSNTEAFF.

This clonotype was found many times. The V and J genes are TRBV5-1 and TRBJ2-1; TRBD2 matches at 8 bases. The CDR3 runs to 16 residues. The trim removed 0 bases at V and 2 bases at J, leaving 4 bases unmatched. Germline V gene sequence: CDR1 SGHRS, CDR2 YFSETQ. CDR3 DNA: TGCGCCAGCAGCTTGGATAGCGGGGCCACCTACAATGAGCAGTTCTTC. This encodes CASSLDSGATYNEQFF.

This clonotype was found many times. This sequence joins TRBV7-3 and TRBJ2-5; D not resolved. This CDR3 has 14 residues. CDR1 is SGHTA, CDR2 FQGTGA, per germline. V lost 6 bases, J lost 0 bases, and 11 bases lay in between. The CDR3, as DNA: TGTGCCAGCAGTCCAAATGGGTACCAAGAGACCCAGTACTTC. It yields the protein CASSPNGYQETQYF.

The V gene is TRBV5-4, the J gene TRBJ2-5, with D maybe TRBD2 (6 bases). Germline lookup yields CDR1 SGHNT and CDR2 YYREEE (reference sequence). Trimming removed 4 bases at V and 2 bases at J, with 15 bases between. The CDR3 length is 15 residues. The CDR3 region is CASSLRGAGQETQYF. The CDR3 nucleotides read TGTGCCAGCAGCCTAAGGGGCGCGGGGCAAGAGACCCAGTACTTC.

This clonotype was seen at least ten times. The rearrangement uses TRBV6-6 and TRBJ1-1, with D tentatively TRBD1 (6 bases). This CDR3 is 14 amino acids long. Germline loops: CDR1 MNHNY, CDR2 SVGAGI (reference sequence). V was pared by 0 bases and J by 1 base, with 6 bases between. Here the CDR3 DNA reads TGTGCCAGCAGTTACTCGACAGGGAACACTGAAGCTTTCTTT. Its protein product is CASSYSTGNTEAFF.

The V gene is TRBV6-5, the J gene TRBJ1-2; TRBD1 agrees at 7 bases. In germline, CDR1 is MNHEY, CDR2 SVGAGI. CDR3 length: 13 amino acids. V was pared by 6 bases and J by 3 bases, with 4 bases of the junction left unmatched. The CDR3 coding sequence is TGTGCCAGCAGACCCACAGGGGACTATGGCTACACCTTC. Amino acid sequence: CASRPTGDYGYTF.

Many counts were recorded for this clonotype. A read error may account for a junction end that differs from germline. The DNA of the CDR3 is TGTGCCAGCACCTTAAACGGAGATACGCAGTATTTT. Translating it yields CASTLNGDTQYF. This chain joins TRBV7-2 and TRBJ2-3; D remains ambiguous. The CDR3 extends over 12 amino acids. Germline V CDR1 and CDR2: SGHTA, FQGNSA.

The chain employs TRBV5-6 and TRBJ2-3; D may be TRBD1 (6 bases). The V end was cut by 2 bases, the J end by 6 bases, with 10 bases between. Germline CDR1 SGHDT, CDR2 YYEEEE. CDR3 length: 13 residues. CDR3 bases: TGTGCCAGCAGCTTTCAACAGGGTGATACGCAGTATTTT. This sequence encodes CASSFQQGDTQYF.

This clonotype was counted ten times or more. V and J are TRBV28 and TRBJ2-3; 8 nucleotides line up with TRBD1. The V segment lost 5 bases and the J segment 0 bases; nucleotides outside the gene matches: 10. CDR3 length equals 17 residues. Germline V CDR1 and CDR2: MDHEN, SYDVKM. The CDR3 protein is CASSLSPGQDSTDTQYF. CDR3 coding DNA: TGTGCCAGCAGTCTCTCCCCGGGACAGGATAGCACAGATACGCAGTATTTT.

Many counts were recorded for this clonotype. The rearrangement joins TRBV29-1 to TRBJ2-3, with a weak D call TRBD2 (5 bases). The CDR3 contains 13 residues. Germline CDR1 reads SQVTM; CDR2 reads ANQGSEA. The germline V and J ends were trimmed by 7 bases and 1 base, with 12 bases remaining between them. The CDR3 coding sequence is TGCAGCGCCGGGATTTCGGGCACAGATACGCAGTATTTT. Its protein product is CSAGISGTDTQYF.

This clonotype has more than one count but fewer than ten. This chain connects TRBV7-6 to TRBJ1-5, with D possibly matching TRBD1 (6 bases). V was cut by 5 bases and J by 5 bases, with 10 bases left in between. This CDR3 spans 13 amino acids. CDR1 SGHVS and CDR2 FNYEAQ come from the germline V gene. DNA of the CDR3: TGTGCCAGCAGCCCAGGGGTGGATCAGCCCCAGCATTTT. Protein: CASSPGVDQPQHF.

This clonotype came up many times. The chain carries TRBV4-3 and TRBJ2-1; TRBD2 agrees at 15 bases. The germline V gene encodes CDR1 LGHNA and CDR2 YSLEER. After removal of 1 base from V and 3 bases from J, the junction contained 4 bases not matched to a gene. This CDR3 comprises 18 residues. The CDR3 region is CASSQGTSGGAVYNEQFF. Here the CDR3 DNA reads TGCGCCAGCAGCCAAGGGACTAGCGGGGGGGCCGTCTACAATGAGCAGTTCTTC.

This clonotype was seen at least ten times. The chain recombines TRBV5-1 with TRBJ2-3; D is unclear. Trimming removed 3 bases at V and 2 bases at J, with 10 bases between. The germline V gene encodes CDR1 SGHRS and CDR2 YFSETQ. The CDR3 extends over 14 amino acids. In nucleotides, the CDR3 is TGCGCCAGCAGCTCGGAGCGATCCACAGATACGCAGTATTTT. Protein product: CASSSERSTDTQYF.

The sample holds a few counts of this clonotype. The chain uses TRBV28 and TRBJ2-7, with TRBD2 matching over 10 bases. CDR3 size: 14 residues. J lost 5 bases, V lost 1 base, and 2 bases had no gene match. Germline CDR1 is MDHEN and CDR2 is SYDVKM. As DNA, the CDR3 is TGTGCCAGCAGTTTATCGCTAGCGGGGGACGAGCAGTACTTC. It codes for CASSLSLAGDEQYF.

This clonotype was seen at least ten times. This rearrangement joins TRBV6-5 to TRBJ2-7; TRBD1 might be the D (5 bases). From germline, CDR1 is MNHEY and CDR2 SVGAGI. The length of the CDR3 is 15 residues. Trimming cost V 6 bases and J 4 bases, with 19 bases left between them. The CDR3 DNA reads as TGTGCCAGCAGGCGGAATCTACAGGCTGAATACGAGCAGTACTTC. Its protein is CASRRNLQAEYEQYF.

The V and J genes are TRBV6-5 and TRBJ1-3, with D possibly being TRBD1 (5 bases). This CDR3 region has 15 residues. Germline CDR1 reads MNHEY; CDR2 reads SVGAGI. V was cut by 1 base and J by 4 bases, with 11 bases left in between. CDR3 residues: CASSYYGGDGNTIYF. The CDR3 bases are TGTGCCAGCAGTTACTATGGGGGAGACGGAAACACCATATATTTT.

J is TRBJ2-1 and V is TRBV20-1, with 9 positions matching TRBD2. Germline V CDR1 and CDR2: DFQATT, SNEGSKA (reference sequence). The length of the CDR3 is 17 residues. V trimming: 4 bases; J trimming: 7 bases; junction bases outside the gene matches: 17. CDR3 bases: TGCAGTGCTATGGGGTTGGCGGGGGGGCGAGCGGGGAATGAGCAGTTCTTC. Residues: CSAMGLAGGRAGNEQFF.

The table lists this clonotype with many counts. In DNA form, the CDR3 reads TGTGCCAGCAGTTACTCGATTCTCATCGGGTTCGGTGAGGAGACCCAGTACTTC. The encoded protein is CASSYSILIGFGEETQYF. This chain uses TRBV6-2 or TRBV6-3 with TRBJ2-5; no firm D call. Germline CDR1 and CDR2: MNHEY and SVGEGT. This CDR3 contains 18 residues. V was trimmed by 0 bases and J by 5 bases, leaving 22 bases between them.

In this sample, this clonotype turned up many times. The gene calls are TRBV12-3 or TRBV12-4 and TRBJ2-5; 7 nucleotides match TRBD1. This CDR3 has 13 residues. J was trimmed by 2 bases and V by 7 bases; bases with no gene match: 4. DNA of the CDR3: TGTGCCAGCACCACGGACAGGCAAGAGACCCAGTACTTC. This sequence encodes CASTTDRQETQYF.

The CDR3 DNA reads TGTGCCAGCAGTTGGGGCGGAGGCTATGGCTACACCTTC. Residues: CASSWGGGYGYTF. V and J are TRBV28 and TRBJ1-2, with D perhaps matching TRBD1 (5 bases). The CDR3 totals 13 residues. V was clipped by 4 bases and J by 4 bases, with 10 bases between them. Germline V gives CDR1 MDHEN, CDR2 SYDVKM.

This clonotype was found many times. The V gene is TRBV7-2, the J gene TRBJ1-6; no clear D gene. Trimming took 0 bases from V and 6 from J, leaving 3 bases between them. The germline V gene encodes CDR1 SGHTA and CDR2 FQGNSA. CDR3 size: 13 residues. CDR3 DNA: TGTGCCAGCAGCTTAGCCCGTAATTCACCCCTCCACTTT. It encodes CASSLARNSPLHF.

The CDR3 region has the DNA TGTGCCTCCAAGCGGGGGGCCGGGGCAGATACGCAGTATTTT. Amino acid sequence: CASKRGAGADTQYF. The chain links TRBV9 to TRBJ2-3, with 9 bases aligning to TRBD2. V dropped 10 bases and J dropped 4; count of bases not matched to a gene: 10. The CDR3 sequence is 14 residues long. CDR1 is SGDLS, CDR2 YYNGEE, per germline.

Concerning this clonotype: The conserved phenylalanine or tryptophan normally closing the CDR3 is absent here, so this likely arose from a read error. The V call is TRBV4-3, the J call TRBJ1-2; D gene ambiguous. From germline, CDR1 is LGHNA and CDR2 YSLEER. This CDR3 has 13 amino acids. The germline V and J ends were trimmed by 6 bases and 2 bases, with 10 bases remaining between them. CDR3 loop: CASSQTQNYGYTI. In DNA form, the CDR3 reads TGCGCCAGCAGTCAGACACAGAACTATGGCTACACCATC.

This clonotype was recorded a few times. V usage is TRBV2 and J usage is TRBJ2-7; D gene unclear. Trimming cost V 10 bases and J 6 bases, with 16 bases left between them. In germline, CDR1 is SNHLY, CDR2 FYNNEI. The CDR3 loop spans 12 amino acids. The DNA of the CDR3 is TGTGCCACCTGGAGACGACCGGGCGAGCAGTACTTC. It translates to CATWRRPGEQYF.

In its sample, this clonotype was seen many times. The CDR3 bases are TGTGCCAGCAGCTTAGGGGCCTCCTATCAAGAGACCCAGTACTTC. The encoded protein is CASSLGASYQETQYF. The V call is TRBV7-2, the J call TRBJ2-5, with D uncertain. The CDR3 is made up of 15 amino acids. V was clipped by 1 base and J by 2 bases, with 11 bases between them. Looked up from germline, CDR1 is SGHTA and CDR2 is FQGNSA.

At least ten counts were recorded for this clonotype. J is TRBJ2-3 and V is TRBV5-1; no clear D. There are 16 residues in the CDR3. Germline V lookup: CDR1 SGHRS, CDR2 YFSETQ. The ends were cut back, 0 bases at V and 5 bases at J, with 16 bases in the middle. CDR3 in amino acids: CASSLEKSTYGDTQYF. CDR3 in DNA: TGCGCCAGCAGCTTGGAAAAGAGCACCTACGGAGATACGCAGTATTTT.